The rows below give T cell receptor beta chains drawn from one sample of a study of T cell responses to AZD1222 COVID-19 vaccine. TCRdb's table, derived via immunoSEQ multiplex PCR, lists solely in-frame clones and lacks some. The sample lists approximately 110,000 clones, roughly 84% occurring once. The sample was peripheral blood, taken on day 0 of AZD1222 vaccination. The receptors derive from an adult in good health. CDR3s include the opening cysteine and the closing phenylalanine or tryptophan. D genes are given only for firm matches. Some rows mark clone size as missing; the rest say once, few, many or name a class of expanded clone.

NA | TRBJ2-5 | TRBV18 | TRBD2 | CASSLTSGVRVTQYF | TGTGCCAGCTCACTGACTAGCGGGGTTCGGGTGACCCAGTACTTC
NA | TRBJ1-2 | TRBV9 | TRBD1 | CASSATGAEGYTF | TGTGCCAGCAGCGCCACAGGGGCGGAAGGCTACACCTTC
NA | TRBJ2-5 | TRBV27 | TRBD2 | CASSLGLAGGRQETQYF | TGTGCCAGCAGTTTGGGACTAGCGGGAGGTCGACAAGAGACCCAGTACTTC
NA | TRBJ1-1 | TRBV15 | NA | CATSRGAMNTEAFF | TGTGCCACCAGCAGAGGAGCGATGAACACTGAAGCTTTCTTT
NA | TRBJ1-6 | TRBV28 | NA | CASSLLGSYNSPLHF | TGTGCCAGCAGTTTGCTCGGGAGTTATAATTCACCCCTCCACTTT
NA | TRBJ1-2 | TRBV28 | NA | CASSLYTANYGYTF | TGTGCCAGCAGTTTATATACAGCTAACTATGGCTACACCTTC
NA | TRBJ2-7 | TRBV6-6 | NA | CASSPSRRFSKYEQYF | TGTGCCAGCAGTCCTTCCCGACGGTTTAGTAAATACGAGCAGTACTTC
NA | TRBJ1-1 | TRBV27 | NA | CASSSVPGGPEAFF | TGTGCCAGCTCCTCGGTACCGGGGGGGCCTGAAGCTTTCTTT
NA | TRBJ1-5 | TRBV7-2 | NA | CASSPPGAGSQPQHF | TGTGCCAGCAGCCCGCCTGGGGCAGGGAGTCAGCCCCAGCATTTT
NA | TRBJ1-5 | TRBV28 | TRBD1 | CATARGQGAGQPQHF | TGTGCCACAGCCAGGGGACAGGGGGCCGGTCAGCCCCAGCATTTT
few | TRBJ1-2 | TRBV10-3 | NA | CAIKGDGYTF | TGTGCCATCAAAGGAGATGGCTACACCTTC
NA | TRBJ2-7 | TRBV6-4 | NA | CASSALGHRDEQYF | TGTGCCAGCAGCGCCCTTGGTCACCGTGACGAGCAGTACTTC
NA | TRBJ1-4 | TRBV30 | NA | CAWSPGYGLGEKLFF | TGTGCCTGGAGTCCGGGGTACGGGTTGGGCGAAAAACTGTTTTTT